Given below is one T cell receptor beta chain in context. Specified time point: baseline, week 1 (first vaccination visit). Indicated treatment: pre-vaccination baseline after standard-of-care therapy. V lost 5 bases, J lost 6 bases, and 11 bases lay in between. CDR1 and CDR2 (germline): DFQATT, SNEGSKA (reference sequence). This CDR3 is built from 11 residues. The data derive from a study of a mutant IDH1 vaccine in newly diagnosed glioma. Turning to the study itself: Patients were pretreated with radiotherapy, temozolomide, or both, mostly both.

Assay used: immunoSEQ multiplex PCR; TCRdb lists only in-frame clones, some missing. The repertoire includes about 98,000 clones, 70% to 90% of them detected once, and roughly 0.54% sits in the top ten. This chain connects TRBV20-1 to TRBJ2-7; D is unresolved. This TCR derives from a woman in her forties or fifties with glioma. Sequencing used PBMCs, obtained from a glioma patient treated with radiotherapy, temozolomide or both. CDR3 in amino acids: CSAESVSEQYF. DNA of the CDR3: TGCAGTGCTGAGAGCGTTTCCGAGCAGTACTTC.